This T cell receptor beta chain was profiled in a study of cytomegalovirus exposure and HLA in healthy donors. From germline, CDR1 is SGHRS and CDR2 YFSETQ. Trimming removed 5 bases at V and 5 bases at J, with 19 bases between. This CDR3 is 15 amino acids long. The PCR had 60 Vbeta and 13 Jbeta primers. The assay was immunoSEQ multiplex PCR, and TCRdb's table has in-frame clones only and misses some. The sample has some 150,000 clones; over 65% are singletons. This TCR came from a woman aged 40 to 49 in good health and CMV-seronegative. The sequenced sample consisted of PBMCs. The J gene is TRBJ2-5, the V gene TRBV5-1; D is perhaps TRBD1 (6 bases). The CDR3: CASRLQGLWWETQYF. The DNA for the CDR3 is TGCGCCAGCAGGCTACAGGGCCTTTGGTGGGAGACCCAGTACTTC.